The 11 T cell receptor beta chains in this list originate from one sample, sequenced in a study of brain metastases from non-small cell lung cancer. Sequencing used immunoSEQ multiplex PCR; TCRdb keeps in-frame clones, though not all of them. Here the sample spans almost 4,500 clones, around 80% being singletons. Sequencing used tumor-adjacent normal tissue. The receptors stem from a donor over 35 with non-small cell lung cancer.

This chain's CDR3 is CATTSTGVRESGDTQYF. CDR3 in DNA: TGCGCCACGACTAGCACGGGAGTCAGGGAATCAGGAGATACGCAGTATTTT. V usage is TRBV10-2 and J usage is TRBJ2-3, with 7 bases lining up with TRBD2. CDR1 and CDR2 (germline): WSHSY, SAAADI. V was clipped by 10 bases and J by 5 bases; unmatched bases: 21. The CDR3 is 17 amino acids.

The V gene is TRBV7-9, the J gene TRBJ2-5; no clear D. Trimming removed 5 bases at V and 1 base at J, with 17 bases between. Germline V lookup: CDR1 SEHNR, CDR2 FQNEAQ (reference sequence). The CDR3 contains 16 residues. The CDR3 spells CASSHNLGRIQETQYF. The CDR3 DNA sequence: TGTGCCAGCAGCCATAACTTAGGACGGATCCAAGAGACCCAGTACTTC.

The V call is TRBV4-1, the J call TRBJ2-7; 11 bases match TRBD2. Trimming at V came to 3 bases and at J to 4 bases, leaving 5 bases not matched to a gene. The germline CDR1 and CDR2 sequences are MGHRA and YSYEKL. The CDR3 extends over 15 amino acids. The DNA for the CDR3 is TGCGCCAGCAGCCAGGTCACTAGCGGGAGATACGAGCAGTACTTC. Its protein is CASSQVTSGRYEQYF.

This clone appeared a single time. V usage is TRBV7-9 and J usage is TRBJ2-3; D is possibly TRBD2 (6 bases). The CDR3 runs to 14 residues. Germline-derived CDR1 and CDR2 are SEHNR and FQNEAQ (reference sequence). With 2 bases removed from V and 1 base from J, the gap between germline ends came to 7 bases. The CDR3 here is CASSLPSGTDTQYF. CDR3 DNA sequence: TGTGCCAGCAGCTTACCTAGCGGCACAGATACGCAGTATTTT.

CDR3 bases: TGTGCCAGCAGCTTCTTAGGTGGCTACACCTTC. Its protein product is CASSFLGGYTF. The chain employs TRBV3-1 (or the pseudogene TRBV3-2) and TRBJ1-2; D remains ambiguous. The germline V gene has CDR1 LGHDT and CDR2 YNNKEL (reference sequence). This CDR3 comprises 11 residues. Trimming stripped 5 bases from V and 7 bases from J, with 8 bases between.

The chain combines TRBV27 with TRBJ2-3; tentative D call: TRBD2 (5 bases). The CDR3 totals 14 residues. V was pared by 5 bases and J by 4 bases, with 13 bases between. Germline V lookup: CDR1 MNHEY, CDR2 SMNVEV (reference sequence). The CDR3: CASSAVNGADTQYF. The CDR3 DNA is TGTGCCAGCAGTGCGGTAAACGGGGCAGATACGCAGTATTTT.

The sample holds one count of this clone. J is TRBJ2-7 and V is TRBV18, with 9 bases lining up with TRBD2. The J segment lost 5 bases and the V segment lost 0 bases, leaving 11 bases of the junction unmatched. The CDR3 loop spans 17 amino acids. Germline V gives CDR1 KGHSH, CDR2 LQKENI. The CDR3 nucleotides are TGTGCCAGCTCACCACCTCGGCTAGCGGGAATCTTTGACGAGCAGTACTTC. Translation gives CASSPPRLAGIFDEQYF.

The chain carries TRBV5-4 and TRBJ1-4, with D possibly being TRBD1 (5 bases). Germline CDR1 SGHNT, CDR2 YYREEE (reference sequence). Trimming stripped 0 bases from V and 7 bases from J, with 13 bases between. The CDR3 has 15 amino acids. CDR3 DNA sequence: TGTGCCAGCAGCTTGGCGGGGCGAATAAGTGAAAAACTGTTTTTT. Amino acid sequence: CASSLAGRISEKLFF. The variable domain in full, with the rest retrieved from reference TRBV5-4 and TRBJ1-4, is ETGVTQSPTHLIKTRGQQVTLRCSSQSGHNTVSWYQQALGQGPQFIFQYYREEENGRGNFPPRFSGLQFPNYSSELNVNALELDDSALYLCASSLAGRISEKLFFGSGTQLSVL.

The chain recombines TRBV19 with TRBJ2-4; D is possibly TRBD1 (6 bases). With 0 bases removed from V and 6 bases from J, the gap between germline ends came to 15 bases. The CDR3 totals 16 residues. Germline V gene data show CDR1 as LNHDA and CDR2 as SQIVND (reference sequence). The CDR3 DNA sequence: TGTGCCAGTAGTATAGATAGAATCGGCAGGGGAAACATTCAGTACTTC. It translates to CASSIDRIGRGNIQYF.

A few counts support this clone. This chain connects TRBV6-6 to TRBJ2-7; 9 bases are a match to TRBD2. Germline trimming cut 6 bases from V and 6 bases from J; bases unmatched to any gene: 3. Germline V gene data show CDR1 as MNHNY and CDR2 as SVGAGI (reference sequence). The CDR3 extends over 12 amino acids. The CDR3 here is CASRGTSREQYF. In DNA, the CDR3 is TGTGCCAGCAGGGGGACTAGCCGCGAGCAGTACTTC.

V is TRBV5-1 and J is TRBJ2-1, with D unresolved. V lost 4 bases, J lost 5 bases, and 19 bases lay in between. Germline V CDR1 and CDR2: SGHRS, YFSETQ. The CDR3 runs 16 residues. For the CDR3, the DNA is TGCGCCAGCAGCATTCGACTTGCTTATACCCACAATGAGCAGTTCTTC. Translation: CASSIRLAYTHNEQFF.